This T cell receptor (beta chain) was identified in a study of T cell clones after liver transplantation. Study-wide background: TCRbeta sequencing after a pre-transplant mixed lymphocyte reaction identified graft-donor-reactive clones, later tracked in post-transplant blood. Study outcomes and limitations: The donor-reactive repertoire was only partly measurable in a couple of subjects, lacking donor cells. Migration into the graft, not deletion, may explain lost graft donor-reactive T cells.

Clones were sequenced by immunoSEQ multiplex PCR, and TCRdb holds only the in-frame ones, with some missing. The data contain roughly 70,000 clones, 75% to 85% of them seen just once; the ten biggest clones take up about 0.63%. Germline values: CDR1 MNHEY, CDR2 SVGAGI. Trimming stripped 6 bases from V and 7 bases from J, with 15 bases between. This CDR3 contains 13 residues. With regard to this clone: What it binds is unknown.

The receptor was isolated from a human donor who received a liver transplant. The sequenced sample was CD4+ T cells from blood, obtained before liver transplant. The chain is built from TRBV6-5 and TRBJ1-2; D remains unclear. As DNA, the CDR3 is TGTGCCAGCAGCTATGATCGGGAGAGTGGCTACACCTTC. Amino acid sequence: CASSYDRESGYTF.